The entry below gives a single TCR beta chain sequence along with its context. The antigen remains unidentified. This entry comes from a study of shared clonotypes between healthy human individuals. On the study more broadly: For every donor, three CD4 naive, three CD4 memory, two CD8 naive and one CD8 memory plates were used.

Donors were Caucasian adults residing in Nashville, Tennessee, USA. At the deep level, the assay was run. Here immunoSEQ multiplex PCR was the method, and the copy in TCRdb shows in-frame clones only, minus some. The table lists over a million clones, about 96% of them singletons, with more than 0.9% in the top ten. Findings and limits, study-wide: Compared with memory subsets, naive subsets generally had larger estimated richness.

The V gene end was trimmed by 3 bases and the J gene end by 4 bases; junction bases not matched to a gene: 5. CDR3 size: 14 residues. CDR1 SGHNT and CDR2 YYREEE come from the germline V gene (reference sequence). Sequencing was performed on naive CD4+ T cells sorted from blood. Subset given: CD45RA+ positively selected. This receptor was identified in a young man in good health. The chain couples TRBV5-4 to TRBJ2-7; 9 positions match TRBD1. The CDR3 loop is CASSSQDRGYEQYF. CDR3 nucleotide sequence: TGTGCCAGCAGCTCACAGGACAGGGGTTACGAGCAGTACTTC.